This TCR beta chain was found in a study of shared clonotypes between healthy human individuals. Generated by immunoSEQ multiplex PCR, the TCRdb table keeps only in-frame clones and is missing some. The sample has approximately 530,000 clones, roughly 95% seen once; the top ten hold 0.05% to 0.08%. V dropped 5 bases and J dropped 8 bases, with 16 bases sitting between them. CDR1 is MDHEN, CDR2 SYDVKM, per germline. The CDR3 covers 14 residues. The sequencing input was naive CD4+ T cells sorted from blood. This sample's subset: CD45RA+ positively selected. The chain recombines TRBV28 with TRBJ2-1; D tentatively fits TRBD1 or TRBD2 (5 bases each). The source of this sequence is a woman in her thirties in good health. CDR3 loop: CASSLWDVNHEQFF. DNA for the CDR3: TGTGCCAGCAGTCTCTGGGACGTGAATCATGAGCAGTTCTTC.